This TCR beta chain was sequenced during a study of blood T cell repertoires in COVID-19. Study-level background: The samples span acute and convalescent COVID-19 from the United States, Italy and Spain.

The CDR3 is 17 residues long. CDR1 is LNHNV and CDR2 is YYDKDF in the germline V gene (reference sequence). V lost 0 bases and J 7 bases, leaving 19 bases between the germline ends. Patients from Seattle were sampled longitudinally, starting during active infection. As handled by the study authors: The assay estimated nucleated cells by amplifying reference gene primers. TCRdb's copy holds only in-frame clones and misses some; the assay was immunoSEQ multiplex PCR. The V and J calls and clone size were taken over from that table, and D and trimming were inferred from the DNA. The repertoire holds about 210,000 clones, with approximately 85% as singletons.

The sample comprised peripheral blood. The genes are TRBV15 and TRBJ1-3, with D perhaps TRBD1 (6 bases). This receptor was identified in a man aged 50 to 60 with COVID-19, enrolled during active disease. CDR3 sequence reads: CATSRDREQGKSNTIYF. The CDR3, as DNA: TGTGCCACCAGCAGAGATCGGGAACAGGGCAAATCGAACACCATATATTTT.